Listed below are T cell receptor beta chains from one sample, sequenced in a study of blood T cell repertoires in COVID-19. Assay used: immunoSEQ multiplex PCR; TCRdb lists only in-frame clones, some missing. This sample has under 85,000 clones, with around 83% found just once. The sample comprised peripheral blood. Receptors were obtained from a man between 50 and 59 years old with acute or convalescent COVID-19. Both conserved end residues are part of each CDR3.

CDR3 protein	J gene	V gene
CAWSSRANTEAFF	TRBJ1-1	TRBV30
CASSSVADPSYEQYF	TRBJ2-7	TRBV19
CASSSGLGGYEQYF	TRBJ2-7	TRBV7-8
CASSPHRGSQETQYF	TRBJ2-5	TRBV5-1
CASSLNSNQETQYF	TRBJ2-5	TRBV7-3
CAITGGDGNTIYF	TRBJ1-3	TRBV10-3
CASSPREGMNTEAFF	TRBJ1-1	TRBV5-1
CASSPAEGGSYNEQFF	TRBJ2-1	TRBV7-9
CASSPIQHTEAFF	TRBJ1-1	TRBV18
CASRGLAGGREQYF	TRBJ2-7	TRBV27
CASSVGGQGSAEQFF	TRBJ2-1	TRBV9
CASSYSGASTDTQYF	TRBJ2-3	TRBV6-2/TRBV6-3
CASSLDGEEKLFF	TRBJ1-4	TRBV11-2
CASSRGIDTEAFF	TRBJ1-1	TRBV5-1
CASSSQIGDNEQFF	TRBJ2-1	TRBV7-7
CASSYRDISYNEQFF	TRBJ2-1	TRBV6-5
CASSVVASGTDTQYF	TRBJ2-3	TRBV9
CASSQDLSGVSDTQYF	TRBJ2-3	TRBV3-1/TRBV3-2
CLAGGGTDTQYF	TRBJ2-3	TRBV29-1
CASSKRLAGIYEQYF	TRBJ2-7	TRBV5-6
CALERDRGLYEQFF	TRBJ2-1	TRBV6-5
CASSQNYRGLDIQYF	TRBJ2-4	TRBV3-1/TRBV3-2
CASSLMTGIDGYTF	TRBJ1-2	TRBV5-1
CASSHIGLAPYEQYF	TRBJ2-7	TRBV7-2
CASSQDARGADGYTF	TRBJ1-2	TRBV3-1/TRBV3-2
CAWRVFTNEQFF	TRBJ2-1	TRBV30
CASSTQQGASGTEAFF	TRBJ1-1	TRBV18
CASSENPGLATQYF	TRBJ2-3	TRBV2
CASRKDGLLGNSPLHF	TRBJ1-6	TRBV5-1
CASSLVVTRGTEAFF	TRBJ1-1	TRBV11-2
CASSPGTGGGYTF	TRBJ1-2	TRBV28
CASSYSSREGYTF	TRBJ1-2	TRBV6-5
CASSAGTSGSGTDTQYF	TRBJ2-3	TRBV18
CATSDFTGDYGYTF	TRBJ1-2	TRBV24-1
CASSYSEATGELFF	TRBJ2-2	TRBV6-6
CASSTRLAGNTNTGELFF	TRBJ2-2	TRBV27
CASRRTGGAGTGELFF	TRBJ2-2	TRBV19
CASSNRGENEKLFF	TRBJ1-4	TRBV19
CASSFEELSSYNSPLHF	TRBJ1-6	TRBV28
CAISSDRGLDYGYTF	TRBJ1-2	TRBV10-3